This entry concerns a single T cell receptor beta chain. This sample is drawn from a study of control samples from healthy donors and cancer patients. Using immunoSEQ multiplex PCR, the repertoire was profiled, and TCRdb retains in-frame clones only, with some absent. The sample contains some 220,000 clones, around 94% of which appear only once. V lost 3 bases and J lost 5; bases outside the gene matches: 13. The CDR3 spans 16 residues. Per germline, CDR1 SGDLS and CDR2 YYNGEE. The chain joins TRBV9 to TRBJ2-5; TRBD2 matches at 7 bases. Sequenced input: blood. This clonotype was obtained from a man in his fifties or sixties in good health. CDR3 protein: CASSERSGLEYETQYF. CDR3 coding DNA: TGTGCCAGCAGCGAGCGGAGTGGACTAGAATACGAGACCCAGTACTTC.